Listed below are T cell receptor beta chains from one sample, sequenced in a study of T cells in tuberculosis. Some clones are missing from TCRdb's copy, which holds only in-frame ones; the method was immunoSEQ multiplex PCR. The profile shows around 22,000 clones, over 95% of them singletons. The source material was PBMCs. Receptors were obtained from a donor under 30 with latent tuberculosis or without tuberculosis infection. Both conserved end residues are part of each CDR3. Clone size is shown for a subset of rows, as once, few, many or a class of expanded clone.

v_call clone_size cdr3_aa
TRBV6-6 - CASINGVSANYGYTF
TRBV10-3 - CAISEQGGAEAFF
TRBV19 - CASSISRGPVNTEAFF
TRBV5-1 - CASSLGVGYGYTF
TRBV4-1 - CASSQASGGASDTQYF
TRBV7-3 - CASSPRGDREGETQYF
TRBV4-1 - CASSQPGLTNEKLFF
TRBV5-6 - CASSFGQVHEQYF
TRBV4-1 - CASSQATAGLSNQPQHF
TRBV7-6 - CASTIDKPGLLSTDTQYF
TRBV27 - CASSFLAGEQFF
TRBV10-3 - CAIRTGAMNTEAFF
TRBV6-1 - CASSEARVYEQYF
TRBV5-1 - CASSLDPGNQPQHF
TRBV5-4 - CASSPGDRGDGNIQYF
TRBV4-1 - CASSQFGGRDIQYF
TRBV7-3 - CASSVAGGRADTQYF
TRBV2 - CASSVYGTDNYGYTF
TRBV5-4 - CASSPGDSPLHF
TRBV5-1 - CASSLAQGAGEAFF
TRBV5-1 few CASSLAGGNTGELFF
TRBV29-1 - CSVRTRAPPSEQYF
TRBV10-2 - CASIDTLGGSQYF
TRBV7-2 - CASTQTGGRFDEQFF
TRBV19 - CASSSGGGTLAKNIQYF
TRBV6-1 - CASSGTGTGTGELFF
TRBV6-5 - CASSGQPNYGYTF
TRBV19 - CASSVGQSNQPQHF
TRBV28 - CASSLLRTERSQPQHF
TRBV5-1 - CASSLGGGGYEQYF
TRBV30 - CAWSGQVQETQYF
TRBV9 - CASSAGTGSGNTIYF
TRBV5-1 - CASSSASMDTEAFF
TRBV9 - CASSVAALGTEAFF
TRBV7-3 - CASSLTTGTGELFF
TRBV27 - CASSIGTGGGYTF
TRBV9 - CASSVGSGSGGYTF
TRBV5-1 - CASSLYGDSNTEAFF
TRBV7-9 - CASSPGQGSGANVLTF
TRBV4-1 - CASSQGANTEAFF
TRBV5-6 few CASSLPWTGGEQYF
TRBV11-3 - CASSFVGTIVF
TRBV18 - CASSLQTGDQPQHF
TRBV6-5 - CASSYGTVQFF
TRBV7-3 once CASSLKGQASGNTIYF
TRBV10-2 - CASTDTANEKLFF
TRBV19 - CASSITGGADTQYF
TRBV2 - CASLRDRGDNEQFF
TRBV5-4 - CASSGTGGNYGYTF
TRBV27 - CASSLSTGQGSEQFF
TRBV12-1 once CASSSRGGGDYGYTF
TRBV27 - CASSSTGNRAFF
TRBV18 - CASSQTGAGANVLTF
TRBV7-2 - CASSRPTEVMNF
TRBV30 - CAGRTGRNYGYTF
TRBV6-5 - CASSYGAGSSGDTQYF
TRBV4-1 - CASSPQGTNEKLFF
TRBV27 - CASSLNLPGKAFF